This T cell receptor (beta chain) was captured by sequencing in a study of CXCR3-negative and CXCR3-positive naive CD8 T cells. About the research overall: Roughly 140 million TRB reads in total, about 1.5 +/- 0.3 million per library. Study results and limitations: Diversity proved comparably high across both naive subsets and much lower in memory CD8+ cells. With CXCR3 expression partially decreased after cryopreservation, most assays relied on fresh PBMCs. Hydrophobicity of TRB CDR3s was greater in CXCR3-positive naive cells than in CXCR3-negative naive cells.

Via 5' RACE with UMI labels, TRB cDNA libraries were prepared. TCRdb reprocessed the 5' RACE reads and reports one entry per CDR3 protein, with no DNA. This specimen shows 150,000 to 180,000 distinct CDR3 sequences; the ten leading clones hold nearly 0.5%. Notes on this clonotype: The antigen remains undetermined.

CD45RO-CCR7+CD27+CD95- expression identified naive CD8+ T cells. Sequenced: naive CXCR3+ CD8+ T cells from blood. Subset in this sample: CD45RO-CCR7+CD27+CD95- naive CD8+ T cells expressing CXCR3 (TNR3+). The clonotype originates from a human donor in good health. Some clones in this sample may be carry-over from other donors' samples.

The CDR3 here is CASSQSAGGLYEQFF. The J gene is TRBJ2-1, the V gene TRBV4-1; TCRdb outputs TRBD2, but without DNA this stays unchecked. Germline CDR1 and CDR2: MGHRA and YSYEKL. CDR3 size: 15 residues.